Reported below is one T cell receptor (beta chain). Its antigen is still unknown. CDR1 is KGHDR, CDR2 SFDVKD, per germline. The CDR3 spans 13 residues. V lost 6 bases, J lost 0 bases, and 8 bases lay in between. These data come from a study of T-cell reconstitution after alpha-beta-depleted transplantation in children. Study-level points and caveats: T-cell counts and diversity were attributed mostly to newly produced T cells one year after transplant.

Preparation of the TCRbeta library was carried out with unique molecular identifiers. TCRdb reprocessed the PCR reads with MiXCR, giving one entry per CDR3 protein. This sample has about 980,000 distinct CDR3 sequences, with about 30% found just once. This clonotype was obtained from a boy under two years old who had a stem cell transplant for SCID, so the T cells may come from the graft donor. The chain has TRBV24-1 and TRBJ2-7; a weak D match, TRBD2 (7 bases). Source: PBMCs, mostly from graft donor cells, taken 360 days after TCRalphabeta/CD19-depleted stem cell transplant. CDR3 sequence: CATSRGASYEQYF. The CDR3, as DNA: TGTGCCACCAGTCGGGGGGCCTCCTACGAGCAGTACTTC.